A single sample gave rise to the 27 T cell receptor beta chains below, sequenced in a study of blood T cell repertoires in COVID-19. Method: immunoSEQ multiplex PCR; TCRdb's copy keeps in-frame clones and lacks some. The sample lists about 38,000 clones; roughly 86% were seen once. The sequenced sample was peripheral blood. The receptors come from a human donor in a cohort sampled during active COVID-19.

This sequence joins TRBV7-3 and TRBJ1-1; 7 bases are shared with TRBD1. CDR1 is SGHTA and CDR2 is FQGTGA in the germline V gene. Trimming took 5 bases from V and 1 from J; bases not matched to a gene: 7. CDR3 length equals 15 residues. The CDR3 protein is CASSLLGQQNTEAFF. In DNA form, the CDR3 reads TGTGCCAGCAGCCTCCTGGGACAGCAGAACACTGAAGCTTTCTTT.

About this clone itself: The DNA is omitted, as the CDR3 cannot be located on it reliably, and the CDR3 follows TCRdb's listing. This chain connects TRBV27 to TRBJ2-1; the DNA was not used to check the table's D call, TRBD2. Ends included, the CDR3 has 16 residues. The V gene's germline CDR1 is MNHEY and CDR2 SMNVEV (reference sequence). The CDR3 loop reads CASSLGTGGTYNEQFF.

This chain uses TRBV28 with TRBJ2-7; tentative D call: TRBD1 (6 bases). The germline V and J ends were trimmed by 2 bases and 0 bases, with 23 bases remaining between them. The CDR3 length is 19 residues. Germline-derived CDR1 and CDR2 are MDHEN and SYDVKM. CDR3 sequence (DNA): TGTGCCAGCAGTTTACTTATTACACTTGACAGGTCCCTCTCCTACGAGCAGTACTTC. It specifies CASSLLITLDRSLSYEQYF.

With respect to this clone: The junction departs from the called germline gene at one end, perhaps through a read error. The CDR3 DNA is TGTGCCAGCAGCCCCGCGGAGGTTTCCCCCTCGCACTTC. Its protein is CASSPAEVSPSHF. The chain has TRBV7-2 and TRBJ2-7; possible D gene TRBD2, 5 bases. The germline V gene has CDR1 SGHTA and CDR2 FQGNSA. The CDR3 covers 13 residues.

The V and J genes are TRBV3-1 (or the pseudogene TRBV3-2) and TRBJ2-3, with 9 bases lining up with TRBD2. J gave up 2 bases and V 4 bases, and 4 bases lay outside the gene matches. Germline CDR1 reads LGHDT; CDR2 reads YNNKEL (reference sequence). The CDR3 extends over 15 amino acids. The CDR3: CASSRTSGFTDTQYF. As DNA, the CDR3 is TGTGCCAGCAGCCGTACTAGCGGGTTCACAGATACGCAGTATTTT.

This chain joins TRBV3-1 (or the pseudogene TRBV3-2) and TRBJ1-2; D may be TRBD1 (6 bases). The CDR3 length is 18 residues. From germline, CDR1 is LGHDT and CDR2 YNNKEL (reference sequence). V gave up 1 base and J gave up 4 bases, with 22 bases separating them. DNA for the CDR3: TGTGCCAGCAGCCAAGCCCGTCCTGGGCAGGGGCGAATCTATGGCTACACCTTC. Its protein is CASSQARPGQGRIYGYTF.

This clone was seen only a few times. The genes are TRBV9 and TRBJ2-3, with TRBD2 identical over 12 bases. The length of the CDR3 is 16 residues. CDR1 is SGDLS and CDR2 is YYNGEE in the germline V gene. Trimming removed 4 bases from V and 5 bases from J; junction bases left unmatched: 8. This CDR3 is CASSRTWGLAGDTQYF. CDR3 sequence (DNA): TGTGCCAGCAGCCGGACCTGGGGACTAGCGGGAGATACGCAGTATTTT.

The gene calls are TRBV30 and TRBJ1-5; D remains unclear. The CDR3 is 14 amino acids. V lost 1 base to trimming and J lost 0 bases, with 7 bases between them. Germline V gene lookup returns CDR1 GTSNPN and CDR2 SVGIG (reference sequence). The CDR3 DNA is TGTGCCTGGAGTGCCCCCAATAGCAATCAGCCCCAGCATTTT. This codes for CAWSAPNSNQPQHF.

This chain links TRBV12-5 with TRBJ2-1; 7 bases align to TRBD2. After removal of 0 bases from V and 6 bases from J, the junction contained 8 bases not matched to a gene. The germline V gene encodes CDR1 LGHNT and CDR2 FRNRAP. The CDR3 has 16 residues. The CDR3 loop is CASGLVTSARVNEQFF. The CDR3 coding sequence is TGTGCTAGTGGTTTGGTAACTAGCGCTAGGGTCAATGAGCAGTTCTTC.

CDR3 nucleotide sequence: TGTGCCAGCAGCTTTTCCCTAGCGGTAACCTACAATGAGCAGTTCTTC. Amino acid sequence: CASSFSLAVTYNEQFF. The chain couples TRBV5-4 to TRBJ2-1, with 7 bases that match TRBD2. Trimming at V came to 2 bases and at J to 2 bases, leaving 7 bases not matched to a gene. Germline CDR1 and CDR2: SGHNT and YYREEE (reference sequence). This CDR3 has 16 residues. The full variable domain, its missing parts supplied by reference TRBV5-4 and TRBJ2-1, is ETGVTQSPTHLIKTRGQQVTLRCSSQSGHNTVSWYQQALGQGPQFIFQYYREEENGRGNFPPRFSGLQFPNYSSELNVNALELDDSALYLCASSFSLAVTYNEQFFGPGTRLTVL.

The genes are TRBV11-2 and TRBJ2-7; tentative D call: TRBD1 (6 bases). Looked up from germline, CDR1 is SGHAT and CDR2 is FQNNGV. CDR3 length: 14 amino acids. V was trimmed by 5 bases and J by 3 bases, leaving 14 bases between them. The CDR3 spells CASSRSDSLYEQYF. The DNA for the CDR3 is TGTGCCAGCAGCCGATCGGACAGTCTCTACGAGCAGTACTTC. Full variable domain (outside the CDR3, taken from reference TRBV11-2 and TRBJ2-7): EAGVAQSPRYKIIEKRQSVAFWCNPISGHATLYWYQQILGQGPKLLIQFQNNGVVDDSQLPKDRFSAERLKGVDSTLKIQPAKLEDSAVYLCASSRSDSLYEQYFGPGTRLTVT.

V gene TRBV3-1 (or the pseudogene TRBV3-2) combines with J gene TRBJ2-3; TRBD2 agrees at 10 bases. The CDR3 sequence is 16 residues long. Trimming removed 5 bases from V and 0 bases from J; junction bases left unmatched: 5. Germline V CDR1 and CDR2: LGHDT, YNNKEL (reference sequence). The CDR3: CASSAGLAESTDTQYF. The DNA of the CDR3 is TGTGCCAGCAGCGCCGGACTAGCGGAGAGCACAGATACGCAGTATTTT.

The chain is built from TRBV7-6 and TRBJ2-1, with 8 nucleotides matching TRBD1. Germline values: CDR1 SGHVS, CDR2 FNYEAQ. This CDR3 is 15 amino acids long. V dropped 3 bases and J dropped 8; count of bases not matched to a gene: 9. The CDR3 DNA follows: TGTGCCAGCAGCTTGCGGGGAGCAGGGGGCTATGAGCAGTTCTTC. As protein: CASSLRGAGGYEQFF.

The genes are TRBV20-1 and TRBJ1-1; D may be TRBD1 (5 bases). The CDR3 runs 11 residues. V was pared by 0 bases and J by 8 bases, with 7 bases between. CDR1 DFQATT and CDR2 SNEGSKA come from the germline V gene (reference sequence). CDR3 sequence (DNA): TGCAGTGCTAGAGAAAGACAGGAAGCTTTCTTT. It translates to CSARERQEAFF.

The chain is built from TRBV15 and TRBJ2-5; 7 nucleotides line up with TRBD1. CDR1 is LNHNV, CDR2 YYDKDF, per germline (reference sequence). V shed 1 base and J 1 base; nucleotides not matched to a gene: 3. The length of the CDR3 is 15 residues. The DNA for the CDR3 is TGTGCCACCAGCAGAGCGGGGACAGCCCAAGAGACCCAGTACTTC. It encodes CATSRAGTAQETQYF.

This clone was detected only once. The chain links TRBV9 to TRBJ2-2; TRBD1 is a possible D gene (7 bases). This CDR3 is 16 amino acids long. V was shortened by 4 bases and J by 0 bases, with 13 bases between the two germline ends. Germline values: CDR1 SGDLS, CDR2 YYNGEE. CDR3 in DNA: TGTGCCAGCAGCCCCAGGGGGGACCCGAACACCGGGGAGCTGTTTTTT. Translating it yields CASSPRGDPNTGELFF.

The chain couples TRBV15 to TRBJ2-2; 9 positions agree with TRBD1. Per germline, CDR1 LNHNV and CDR2 YYDKDF (reference sequence). The CDR3 loop spans 16 amino acids. V shed 0 bases, J shed 5 bases, and the junction held 4 bases outside the gene matches. The CDR3 loop reads CATSRDQGQGTGELFF. DNA of the CDR3: TGTGCCACCAGCAGAGATCAAGGACAGGGGACCGGGGAGCTGTTTTTT.

The chain joins TRBV6-2 or TRBV6-3 to TRBJ2-7; 8 bases are a match to TRBD2. Trimming removed 6 bases from V and 3 bases from J; junction bases left unmatched: 7. Germline V lookup: CDR1 MNHEY, CDR2 SVGEGT. This CDR3 has 14 residues. The CDR3 bases are TGTGCCAGCAGCCAGACTAGCGACCTCTACGAGCAGTACTTC. Translated: CASSQTSDLYEQYF.

The chain carries TRBV6-5 and TRBJ1-6; tentative D call: TRBD1 (6 bases). The CDR3 spans 15 residues. Trimming shortened V by 6 bases and J by 10 bases, and 19 bases separated the two germline ends. CDR1 is MNHEY, CDR2 SVGAGI, per germline. CDR3 in amino acids: CASRPEGGSMSPLHF. In DNA, the CDR3 is TGTGCCAGCAGACCCGAGGGGGGGAGTATGTCACCCCTCCACTTT.

The chain joins TRBV7-2 to TRBJ2-1, with 10 bases identical to TRBD2. The germline V gene encodes CDR1 SGHTA and CDR2 FQGNSA. The V segment lost 5 bases and the J segment 7 bases; nucleotides outside the gene matches: 11. CDR3 size: 16 residues. CDR3 sequence: CASSQRSGRGENEQFF. In DNA form, the CDR3 reads TGTGCCAGCAGCCAGAGGAGCGGGAGGGGGGAAAATGAGCAGTTCTTC.

V is TRBV5-1 and J is TRBJ2-1; tentative D call: TRBD2 (5 bases). Germline assignment: CDR1 SGHRS and CDR2 YFSETQ. The CDR3 totals 15 residues. Trimming removed 1 base from V and 3 bases from J, with 11 bases in between. This CDR3 is CASSLLTGNYNEQFF. The DNA of the CDR3 is TGCGCCAGCAGCTTGCTCACGGGAAACTACAATGAGCAGTTCTTC.

This chain joins TRBV7-3 and TRBJ1-5, with 8 bases matching TRBD1. The CDR3 loop spans 13 amino acids. Germline V CDR1 and CDR2: SGHTA, FQGTGA. V lost 3 bases, J lost 5 bases, and 0 bases stayed unmatched. This chain's CDR3 is CASSLDRDQPQHF. For the CDR3, the DNA is TGTGCCAGCAGCTTGGACAGGGATCAGCCCCAGCATTTT.

The rearrangement joins TRBV7-9 to TRBJ1-4; 7 nucleotides line up with TRBD1. Per the germline V gene, CDR1 is SEHNR and CDR2 is FQNEAQ (reference sequence). The CDR3 covers 17 residues. The junction had 8 bases not matched to a gene; V was cut back by 3 bases and J by 1 base. The DNA for the CDR3 is TGTGCCAGCAGCTTCACTCAGGGGGTCGGAACTAATGAAAAACTGTTTTTT. Translating gives CASSFTQGVGTNEKLFF.

This clone has a single count. The CDR3 region has the DNA TGTGCCAGCTCACCAGCGGAGGCAGGAGGCACCGGGGAGACCCAGTACTTC. This translates into CASSPAEAGGTGETQYF. This chain uses TRBV18 with TRBJ2-5; a possible D gene is TRBD2 (5 bases). Trimming cost V 2 bases and J 5 bases, with 21 bases left between them. Germline loops: CDR1 KGHSH, CDR2 LQKENI. The CDR3 length is 17 residues.

The chain employs TRBV19 and TRBJ2-7; weak D call: TRBD1 (6 bases). Trimming left V 1 base short and J 7 bases short, with 17 bases between. The CDR3 has 15 amino acids. Germline loops: CDR1 LNHDA, CDR2 SQIVND (reference sequence). The CDR3 protein is CASSIVGTLPGEQYF. CDR3 in DNA: TGTGCCAGTAGTATAGTAGGGACATTACCAGGGGAGCAGTACTTC.

The chain couples TRBV5-4 to TRBJ2-7; D perhaps matches TRBD1 (6 bases). Germline V lookup: CDR1 SGHNT, CDR2 YYREEE (reference sequence). The V gene lost 4 bases and the J gene lost 3 bases, with 14 bases spanning the gap. This CDR3 contains 14 residues. As DNA, the CDR3 is TGTGCCAGCAGCAATCAGGGGCCTTACTACGAGCAGTACTTC. Encoded protein: CASSNQGPYYEQYF. The full variable domain, completed using reference TRBV5-4 and TRBJ2-7, is ETGVTQSPTHLIKTRGQQVTLRCSSQSGHNTVSWYQQALGQGPQFIFQYYREEENGRGNFPPRFSGLQFPNYSSELNVNALELDDSALYLCASSNQGPYYEQYFGPGTRLTVT.

V usage is TRBV28 and J usage is TRBJ2-7; the D gene is possibly TRBD2 (6 bases). The CDR3 is 13 amino acids. V was cut by 3 bases and J by 7 bases, with 13 bases left in between. Germline V gene sequence: CDR1 MDHEN, CDR2 SYDVKM. The CDR3 loop reads CASSLGTPGEQYF. The CDR3 DNA reads as TGTGCCAGCAGTTTGGGGACTCCTGGTGAGCAGTACTTC.